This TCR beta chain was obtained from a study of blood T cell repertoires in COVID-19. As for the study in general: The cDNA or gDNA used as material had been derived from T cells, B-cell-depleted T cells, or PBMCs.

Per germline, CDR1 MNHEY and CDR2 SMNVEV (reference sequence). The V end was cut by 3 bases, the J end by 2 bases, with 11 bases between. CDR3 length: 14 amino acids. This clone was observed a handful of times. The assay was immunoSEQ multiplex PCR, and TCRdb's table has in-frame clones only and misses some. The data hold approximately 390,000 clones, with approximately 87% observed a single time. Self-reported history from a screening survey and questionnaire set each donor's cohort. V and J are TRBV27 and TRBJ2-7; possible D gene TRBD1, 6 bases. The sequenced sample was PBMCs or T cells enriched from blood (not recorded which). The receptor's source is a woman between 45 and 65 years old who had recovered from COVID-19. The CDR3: CASSLSWGPYEQYF. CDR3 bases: TGTGCCAGCAGTTTGAGCTGGGGGCCCTACGAGCAGTACTTC.